This T cell receptor beta chain was observed in a study of T cells expressing NK-cell markers. In the study overall: The study drew TCR beta repertoires from sorted CD3+CD56+NKG2C+, CD3+CD56+NKG2C- and CD3+CD56-NKG2C+ T cells. Seven donors tested HCMV-seropositive and one tested seronegative among the eight sequenced.

The germline V gene has CDR1 SEHNR and CDR2 FQNEAQ (reference sequence). The CDR3 has 15 residues. General observations from the study: Of CD8+ T cells, about 1.0-7.5% belonged to dominant NKG2C+ clonotypes in six or seven donors.

One entry per CDR3 protein, without DNA, is what TCRdb gives after re-calling the 5' RACE reads. This listing includes 500,000 to 600,000 distinct CDR3 sequences. Worth noting for this clonotype: What it binds is not known.

The V and J genes are TRBV7-9 and TRBJ1-3. The sample comprised blood T cells: a sorted CD56 or NKG2C T cell subset, CD4+ or CD8+ T cells, or bulk PBMC T cells (not recorded which). This sequence originates from a man younger than 35 in good health. The CDR3 spells CASSSQESSGNTIYF.